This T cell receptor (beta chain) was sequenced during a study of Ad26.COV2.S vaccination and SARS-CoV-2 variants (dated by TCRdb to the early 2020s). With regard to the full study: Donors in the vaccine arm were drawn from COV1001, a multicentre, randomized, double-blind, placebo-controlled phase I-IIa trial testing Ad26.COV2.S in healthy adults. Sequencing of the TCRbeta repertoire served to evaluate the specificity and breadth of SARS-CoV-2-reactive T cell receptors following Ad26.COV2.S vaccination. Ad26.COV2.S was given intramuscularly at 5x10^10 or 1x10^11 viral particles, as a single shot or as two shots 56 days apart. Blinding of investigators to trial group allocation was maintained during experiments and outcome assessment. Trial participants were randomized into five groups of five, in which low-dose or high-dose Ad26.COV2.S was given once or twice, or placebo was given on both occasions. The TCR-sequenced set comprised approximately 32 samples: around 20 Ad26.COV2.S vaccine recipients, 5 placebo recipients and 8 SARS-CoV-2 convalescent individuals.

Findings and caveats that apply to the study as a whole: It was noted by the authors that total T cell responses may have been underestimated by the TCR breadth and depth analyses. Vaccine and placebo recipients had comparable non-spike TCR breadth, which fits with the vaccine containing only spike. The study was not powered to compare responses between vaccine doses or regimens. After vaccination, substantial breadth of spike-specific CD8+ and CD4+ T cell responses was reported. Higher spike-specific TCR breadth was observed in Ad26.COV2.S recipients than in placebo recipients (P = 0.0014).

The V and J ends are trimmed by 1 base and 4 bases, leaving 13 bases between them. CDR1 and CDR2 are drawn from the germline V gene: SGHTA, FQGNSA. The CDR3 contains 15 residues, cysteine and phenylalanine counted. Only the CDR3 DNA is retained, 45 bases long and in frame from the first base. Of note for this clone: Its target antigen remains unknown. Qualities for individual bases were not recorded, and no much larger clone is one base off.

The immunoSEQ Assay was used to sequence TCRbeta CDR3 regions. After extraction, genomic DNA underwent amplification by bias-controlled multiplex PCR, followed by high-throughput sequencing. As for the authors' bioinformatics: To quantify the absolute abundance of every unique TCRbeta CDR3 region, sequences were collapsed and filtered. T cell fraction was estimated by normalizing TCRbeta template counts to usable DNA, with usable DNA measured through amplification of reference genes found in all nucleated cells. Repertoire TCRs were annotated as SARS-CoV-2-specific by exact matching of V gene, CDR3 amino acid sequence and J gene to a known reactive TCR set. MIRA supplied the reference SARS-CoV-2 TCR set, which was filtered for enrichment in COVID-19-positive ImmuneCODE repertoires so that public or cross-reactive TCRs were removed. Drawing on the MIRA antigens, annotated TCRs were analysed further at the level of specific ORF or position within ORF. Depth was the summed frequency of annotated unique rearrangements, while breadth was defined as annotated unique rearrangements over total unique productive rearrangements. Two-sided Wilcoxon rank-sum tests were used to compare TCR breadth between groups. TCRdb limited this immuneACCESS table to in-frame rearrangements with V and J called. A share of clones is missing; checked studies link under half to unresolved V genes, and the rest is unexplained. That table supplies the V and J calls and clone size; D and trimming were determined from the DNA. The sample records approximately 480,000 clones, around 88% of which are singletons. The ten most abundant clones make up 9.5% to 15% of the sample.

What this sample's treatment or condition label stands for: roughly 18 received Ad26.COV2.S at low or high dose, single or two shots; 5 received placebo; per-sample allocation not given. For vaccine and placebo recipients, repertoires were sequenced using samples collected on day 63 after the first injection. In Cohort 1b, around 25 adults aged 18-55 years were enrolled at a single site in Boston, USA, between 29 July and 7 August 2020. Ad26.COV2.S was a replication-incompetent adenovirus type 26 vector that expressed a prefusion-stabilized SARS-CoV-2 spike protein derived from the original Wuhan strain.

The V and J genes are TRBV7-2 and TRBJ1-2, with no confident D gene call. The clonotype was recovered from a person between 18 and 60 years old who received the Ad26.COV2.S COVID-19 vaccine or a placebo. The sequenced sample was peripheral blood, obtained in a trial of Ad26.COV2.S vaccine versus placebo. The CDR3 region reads CASSLVLGQFYGYTF. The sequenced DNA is TGTGCCAGCAGCTTAGTCCTCGGGCAGTTCTATGGCTACACCTTC.